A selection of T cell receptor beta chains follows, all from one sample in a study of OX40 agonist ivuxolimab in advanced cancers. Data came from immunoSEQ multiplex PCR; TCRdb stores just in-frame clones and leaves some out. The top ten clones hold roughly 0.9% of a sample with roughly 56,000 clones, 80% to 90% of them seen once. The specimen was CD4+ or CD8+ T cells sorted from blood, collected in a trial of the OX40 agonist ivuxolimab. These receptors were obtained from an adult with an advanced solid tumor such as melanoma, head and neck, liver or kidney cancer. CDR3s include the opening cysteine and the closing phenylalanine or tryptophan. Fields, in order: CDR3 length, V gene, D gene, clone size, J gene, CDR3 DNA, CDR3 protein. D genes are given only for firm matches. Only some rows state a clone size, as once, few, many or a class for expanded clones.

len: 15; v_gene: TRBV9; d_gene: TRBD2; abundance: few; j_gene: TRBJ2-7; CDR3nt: TGTGCCAGCAGCGTAGCTAGCGGGAGTAATTACGAGCAGTACTTC; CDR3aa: CASSVASGSNYEQYF
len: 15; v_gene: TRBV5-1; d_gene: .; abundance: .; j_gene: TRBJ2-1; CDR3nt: TGCGCCAGCAGCTTGGGGCAGGTTGACTACAATGAGCAGTTCTTC; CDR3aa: CASSLGQVDYNEQFF
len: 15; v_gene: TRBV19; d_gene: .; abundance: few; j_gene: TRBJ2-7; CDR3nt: TGTGCCAGTAGTACCCTATGGGGGAAATCCTACGAGCAGTACTTC; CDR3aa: CASSTLWGKSYEQYF
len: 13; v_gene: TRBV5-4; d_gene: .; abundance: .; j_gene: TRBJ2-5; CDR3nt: TGTGCCAGCAGCTTGCCCACTCGAGAGACCCAGTACTTC; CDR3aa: CASSLPTRETQYF
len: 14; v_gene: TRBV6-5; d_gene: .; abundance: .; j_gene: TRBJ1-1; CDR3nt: TGTGCCAGCTTGGGGGCAGGGAGGAACACTGAAGCTTTCTTT; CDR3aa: CASLGAGRNTEAFF
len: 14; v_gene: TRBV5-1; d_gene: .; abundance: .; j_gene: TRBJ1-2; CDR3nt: TGCGCCAGCAGCTTGGAAGGGATCGACTATGGCTACACCTTC; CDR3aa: CASSLEGIDYGYTF
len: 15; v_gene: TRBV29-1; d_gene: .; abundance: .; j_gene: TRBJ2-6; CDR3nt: TGCAGCGTTGTGCAGGGAAATTCTGGGGCCAACGTCCTGACTTTC; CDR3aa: CSVVQGNSGANVLTF
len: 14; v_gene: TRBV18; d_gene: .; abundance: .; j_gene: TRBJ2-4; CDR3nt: TGTGCCAGCTCTCCCGGGCAGGAGAGATACATTCAGTACTTC; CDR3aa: CASSPGQERYIQYF
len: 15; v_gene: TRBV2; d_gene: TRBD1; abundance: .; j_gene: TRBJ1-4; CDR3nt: TGTGCCAGCGGGGACAGAACTGCAACTAATGAAAAACTGTTTTTT; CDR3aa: CASGDRTATNEKLFF
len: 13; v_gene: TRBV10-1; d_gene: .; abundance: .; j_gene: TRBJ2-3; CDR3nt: TGCGCCAGCAGCGACAGGCAGTACGATACGCAGTATTTT; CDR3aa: CASSDRQYDTQYF
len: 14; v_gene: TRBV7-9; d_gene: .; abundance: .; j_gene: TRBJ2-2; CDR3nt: TGTGCGCCGACTCTGGGGGCTAACACCGGGGAGCTGTTTTTT; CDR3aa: CAPTLGANTGELFF
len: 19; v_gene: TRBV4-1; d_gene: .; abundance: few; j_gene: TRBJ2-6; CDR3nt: TGCGCCAGCAGCCAAGATAGGGCAGGGGTTAGCTCTGGGGCCAACGTCCTGACTTTC; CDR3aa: CASSQDRAGVSSGANVLTF
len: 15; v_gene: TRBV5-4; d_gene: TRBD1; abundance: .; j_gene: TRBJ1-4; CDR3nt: TGTGCCAGCAGCTTGGCGAGACAGGGTGGAGAAAAACTGTTTTTT; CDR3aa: CASSLARQGGEKLFF
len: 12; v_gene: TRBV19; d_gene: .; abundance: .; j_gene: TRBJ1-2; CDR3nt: TGTGCCAGTAGTATAGGACTATCAGGCTACACCTTC; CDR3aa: CASSIGLSGYTF
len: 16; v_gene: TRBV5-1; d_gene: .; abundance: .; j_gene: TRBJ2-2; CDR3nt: TGCGCCAGCATGTGGGACCGACAGGCGTTTACCGGGGAGCTGTTTTTT; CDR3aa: CASMWDRQAFTGELFF
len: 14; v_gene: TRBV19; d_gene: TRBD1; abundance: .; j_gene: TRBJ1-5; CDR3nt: TGTGCCAGTAGTCTAGACAGGGTTTTACAGCCCCAGCATTTT; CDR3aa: CASSLDRVLQPQHF
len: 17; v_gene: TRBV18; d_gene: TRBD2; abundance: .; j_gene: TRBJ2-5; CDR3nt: TGTGCCAGCTCACCCCTCTCTAGCGGGGGGACCCAAGAGACCCAGTACTTC; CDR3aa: CASSPLSSGGTQETQYF
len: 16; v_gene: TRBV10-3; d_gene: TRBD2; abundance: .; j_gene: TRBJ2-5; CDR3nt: TGTGCCATCAGTGAGGGGGGTAGCGGGGGGCAGAAGACCCAGTACTTC; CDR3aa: CAISEGGSGGQKTQYF
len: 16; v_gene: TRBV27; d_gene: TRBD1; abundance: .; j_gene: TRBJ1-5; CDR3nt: TGTGCCAGCAGCTTCCTAGGGGACAGGGACAAATTGCCCCAGCATTTT; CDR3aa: CASSFLGDRDKLPQHF
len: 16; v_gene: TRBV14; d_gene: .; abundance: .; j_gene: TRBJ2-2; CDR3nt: TGTGCCAGCAGTCATTACAACCGGGTTTCCACCGGGGAGCTGTTTTTT; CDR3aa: CASSHYNRVSTGELFF
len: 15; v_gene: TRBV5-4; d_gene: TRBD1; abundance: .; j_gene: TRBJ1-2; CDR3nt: TGTGCCAGCAGCTTGGAGGGACAGGGGGCCCTCGGCTACACCTTC; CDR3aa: CASSLEGQGALGYTF
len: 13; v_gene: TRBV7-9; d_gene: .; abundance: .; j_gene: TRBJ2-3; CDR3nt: TGTGCCAGCAGCGATACGTGGGCAGATACGCAGTATTTT; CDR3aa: CASSDTWADTQYF
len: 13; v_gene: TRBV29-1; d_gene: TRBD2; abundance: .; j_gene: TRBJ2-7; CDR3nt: TGCAGCGTCCAGACTAGCGGTACCTACGAGCAGTACTTC; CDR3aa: CSVQTSGTYEQYF
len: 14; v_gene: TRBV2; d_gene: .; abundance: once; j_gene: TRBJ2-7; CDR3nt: TGTGCCAGCAGGAGGACAGCCTTCATCTACGAGCAGTACTTC; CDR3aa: CASRRTAFIYEQYF
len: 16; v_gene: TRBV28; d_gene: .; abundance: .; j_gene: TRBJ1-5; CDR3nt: TGTGCCAGCAGCACGCCGGGGCGGAATAGCAATCAGCCCCAGCATTTT; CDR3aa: CASSTPGRNSNQPQHF
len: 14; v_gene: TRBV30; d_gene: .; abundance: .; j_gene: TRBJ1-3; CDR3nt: TGTGCCTGGAGCGGACGAACGGCGGGAAACACCATATATTTT; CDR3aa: CAWSGRTAGNTIYF
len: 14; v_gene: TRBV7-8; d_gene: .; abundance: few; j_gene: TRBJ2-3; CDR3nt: TGTGCCAGCAGCTTAGTGGGTGGGGGAGATACGCAGTATTTT; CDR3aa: CASSLVGGGDTQYF
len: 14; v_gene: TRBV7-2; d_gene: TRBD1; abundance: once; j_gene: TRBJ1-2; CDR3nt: TGTGCCAGCAGCACATCCGGGACAGCGTATGGCTACACCTTC; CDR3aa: CASSTSGTAYGYTF
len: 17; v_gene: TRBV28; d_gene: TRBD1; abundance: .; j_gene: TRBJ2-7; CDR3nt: TGTGCCAGCAGTTTATTCTCCCTACAGGGGGCCTTTTACGAGCAGTACTTC; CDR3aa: CASSLFSLQGAFYEQYF
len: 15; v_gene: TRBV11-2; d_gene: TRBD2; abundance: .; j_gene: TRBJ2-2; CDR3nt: TGTGCCAGCACCGATACGGCGGGAGTCCCCGGGGAGCTGTTTTTT; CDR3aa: CASTDTAGVPGELFF
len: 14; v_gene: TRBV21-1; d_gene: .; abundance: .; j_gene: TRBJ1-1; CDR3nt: TGTGCCAGCAGACGGGACAGGGCCCAGACAGGGGCTTTCTTT; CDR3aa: CASRRDRAQTGAFF
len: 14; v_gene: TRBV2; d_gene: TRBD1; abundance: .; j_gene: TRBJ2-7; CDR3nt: TGTGCCAGCTCCGACTGGCAGGGGGACTACGAGCAGTACTTC; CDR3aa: CASSDWQGDYEQYF
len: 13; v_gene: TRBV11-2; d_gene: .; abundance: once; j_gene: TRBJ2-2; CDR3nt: TGTGCCAGCAGCTTAGATTTTACCGGGGAGCTGTTTTTT; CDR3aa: CASSLDFTGELFF
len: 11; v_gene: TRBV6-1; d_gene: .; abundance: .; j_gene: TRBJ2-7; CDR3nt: TGTGCCAGCAGTTATGGGGTCGAGCAGTACTTC; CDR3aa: CASSYGVEQYF
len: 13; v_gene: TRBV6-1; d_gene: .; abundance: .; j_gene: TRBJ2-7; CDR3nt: TGTGCCAGCACCGAAAGGAGTACTTACGAGCAGTACTTC; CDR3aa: CASTERSTYEQYF
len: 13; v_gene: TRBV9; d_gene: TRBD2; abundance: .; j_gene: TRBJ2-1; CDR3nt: TGTGCCAGCAGCGTAGGCGGACTAGCGGGGCAGTTCTTC; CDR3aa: CASSVGGLAGQFF